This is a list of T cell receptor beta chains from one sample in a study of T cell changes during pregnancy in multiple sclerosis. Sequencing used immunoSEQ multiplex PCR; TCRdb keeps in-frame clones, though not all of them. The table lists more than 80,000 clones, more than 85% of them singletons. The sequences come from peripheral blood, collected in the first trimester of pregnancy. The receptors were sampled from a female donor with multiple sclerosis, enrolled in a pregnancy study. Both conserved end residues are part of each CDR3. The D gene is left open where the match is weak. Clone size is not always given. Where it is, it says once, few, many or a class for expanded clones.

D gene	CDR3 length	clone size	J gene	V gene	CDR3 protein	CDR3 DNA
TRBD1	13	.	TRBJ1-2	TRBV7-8	CASSATGQSGYTF	TGTGCCAGCAGCGCGACAGGGCAAAGTGGCTACACCTTC
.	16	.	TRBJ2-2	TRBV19	CASSTTSLSFTGELFF	TGTGCCAGTAGTACAACTAGTCTTTCCTTCACCGGGGAGCTGTTTTTT
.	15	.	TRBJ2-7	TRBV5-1	CASSSSAGTSYEQYF	TGCGCCAGCAGCTCCTCAGCGGGTACCTCCTACGAGCAGTACTTC
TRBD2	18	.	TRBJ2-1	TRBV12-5	CASGLVLSRAGDSDEQFF	TGTGCTAGTGGTTTGGTACTCTCTCGAGCGGGAGACTCCGATGAGCAGTTCTTC
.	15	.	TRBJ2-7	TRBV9	CASSVTGSRSYEQYF	TGTGCCAGCAGCGTAACGGGGTCCCGCTCCTACGAGCAGTACTTC
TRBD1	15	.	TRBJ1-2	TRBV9	CASTDPGQGPYGYTF	TGTGCCAGCACAGATCCGGGACAGGGTCCCTATGGCTACACCTTC
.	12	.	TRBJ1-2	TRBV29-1	CSVPHGGYGYTF	TGCAGCGTTCCCCACGGGGGCTATGGCTACACCTTC
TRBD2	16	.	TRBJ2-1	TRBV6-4	CASSDVSSGNVNEQFF	TGTGCCAGCAGTGACGTGTCTAGCGGGAACGTCAATGAGCAGTTCTTC
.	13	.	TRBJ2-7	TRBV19	CASSISGTGEQYF	TGTGCCAGTAGTATATCAGGGACTGGCGAGCAGTACTTC
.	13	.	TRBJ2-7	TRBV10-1	CASSDSPTYEQYF	TGCGCCAGCAGTGACAGTCCGACCTACGAGCAGTACTTC
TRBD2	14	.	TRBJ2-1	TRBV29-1	CSVSGVSSYNEQFF	TGCAGCGTTAGCGGGGTCAGCTCCTACAATGAGCAGTTCTTC
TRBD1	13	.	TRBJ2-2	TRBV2	CASTRTGTGELFF	TGTGCCAGCACTAGGACAGGCACCGGGGAGCTGTTTTTT
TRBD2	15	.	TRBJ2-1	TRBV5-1	CASSLETSGVSEQFF	TGCGCCAGCAGCCTAGAGACTAGCGGAGTGTCGGAGCAGTTCTTC
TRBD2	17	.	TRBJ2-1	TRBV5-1	CASTLGPSGRANNEQFF	TGCGCCAGCACCCTTGGTCCTAGCGGGAGGGCGAACAATGAGCAGTTCTTC
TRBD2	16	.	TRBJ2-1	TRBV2	CASKISGLAGVREQFF	TGTGCCAGCAAGATCTCGGGACTAGCGGGAGTAAGGGAGCAGTTCTTC
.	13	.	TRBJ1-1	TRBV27	CASSLGPLTEAFF	TGTGCCAGCAGTTTAGGCCCCTTAACTGAAGCTTTCTTT
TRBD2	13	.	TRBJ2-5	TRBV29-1	CSGGTSTQETQYF	TGCAGCGGCGGGACTAGCACGCAAGAGACCCAGTACTTC
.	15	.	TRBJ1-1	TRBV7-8	CASSLVWGSATEAFF	TGTGCCAGCAGCTTAGTATGGGGCTCGGCGACTGAAGCTTTCTTT
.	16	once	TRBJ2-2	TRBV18	CASSPTRGWDTGELFF	TGTGCCAGCTCACCCACCCGGGGATGGGACACCGGGGAGCTGTTTTTT
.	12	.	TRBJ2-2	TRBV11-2	CASTLNTGELFF	TGTGCCAGCACTCTTAACACCGGGGAGCTGTTTTTT